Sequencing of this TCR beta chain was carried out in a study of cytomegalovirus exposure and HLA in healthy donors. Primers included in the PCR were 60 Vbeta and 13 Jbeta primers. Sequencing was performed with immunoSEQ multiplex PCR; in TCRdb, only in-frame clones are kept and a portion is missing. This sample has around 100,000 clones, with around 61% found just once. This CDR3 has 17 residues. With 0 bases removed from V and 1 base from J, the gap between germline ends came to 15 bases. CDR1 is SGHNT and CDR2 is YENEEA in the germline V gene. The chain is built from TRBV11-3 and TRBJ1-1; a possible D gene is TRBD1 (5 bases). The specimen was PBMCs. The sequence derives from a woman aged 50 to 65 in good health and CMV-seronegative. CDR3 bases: TGTGCCAGCAGCTTAGAAGGATGGGAGGGGAGGAACACTGAAGCTTTCTTT. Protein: CASSLEGWEGRNTEAFF.